Below, one TCR beta chain is given with its context. Its target is not known. These data originate in a study of CD8 T cell repertoires and HIV-1 epitope variants. The CDR3 runs 16 residues. The trim removed 0 bases at V and 6 bases at J, leaving 6 bases unmatched. Germline V gives CDR1 SGHDN, CDR2 FVKESK. Only in-frame clones appear in the TCRdb table, and some are missing; sequencing was by immunoSEQ multiplex PCR. Here the sample spans roughly 5,900 clones, 60% to 70% being singletons. Sequences were obtained from cultured CD8+ T cells derived from PBMCs. The receptor was derived from a male donor with HIV. The chain joins TRBV14 to TRBJ2-7, with 12 bases lining up with TRBD2. The CDR3 DNA reads TGTGCCAGCAGCCAAGAGAGACCGGGACTAGCGGGCGAGCAGTACTTC. Amino acid sequence: CASSQERPGLAGEQYF.